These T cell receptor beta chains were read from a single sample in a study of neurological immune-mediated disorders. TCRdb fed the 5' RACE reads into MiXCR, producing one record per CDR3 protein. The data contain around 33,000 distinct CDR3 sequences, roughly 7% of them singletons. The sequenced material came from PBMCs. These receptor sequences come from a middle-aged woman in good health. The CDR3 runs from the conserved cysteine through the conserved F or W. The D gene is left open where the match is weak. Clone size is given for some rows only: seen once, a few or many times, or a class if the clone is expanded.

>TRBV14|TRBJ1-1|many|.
CASSQELETEAFF
TGTGCCAGCAGCCAAGAGTTAGAGACTGAAGCTTTCTTT
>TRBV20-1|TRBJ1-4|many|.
CSASTGHNEKLFF
TGCAGTGCTAGCACAGGGCATAATGAAAAACTGTTTTTT
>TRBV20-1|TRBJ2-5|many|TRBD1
CSARTGARETQYF
TGCAGTGCTCGGACAGGGGCGCGGGAGACCCAGTACTTC
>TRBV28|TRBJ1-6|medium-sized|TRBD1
CASSGPGQGAVALHF
TGTGCCAGCAGTGGTCCGGGACAGGGGGCGGTGGCCCTCCACTTT
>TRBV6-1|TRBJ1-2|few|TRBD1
CASKGQGSYGYTF
TGTGCCAGCAAGGGACAGGGAAGTTATGGCTACACCTTC
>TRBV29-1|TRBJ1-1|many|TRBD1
CSVEGPGGTEAFF
TGCAGCGTTGAGGGGCCAGGGGGCACTGAAGCTTTCTTT
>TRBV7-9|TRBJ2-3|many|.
CASSLGRSEDTQYF
TGTGCCAGCAGCTTAGGGCGGTCGGAAGATACGCAGTATTTT
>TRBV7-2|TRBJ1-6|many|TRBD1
CASSPQGTGALSPLHF
TGTGCCAGCAGCCCCCAGGGGACAGGCGCTCTTTCACCCCTCCACTTT
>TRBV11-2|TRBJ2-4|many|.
CASSPQGGKNIQYF
TGTGCCAGCAGCCCACAGGGAGGCAAAAACATTCAGTACTTC
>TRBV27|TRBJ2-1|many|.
CASSPLDHPEQFF
TGTGCCAGCAGTCCTTTAGATCACCCAGAGCAGTTCTTC
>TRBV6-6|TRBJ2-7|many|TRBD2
CASSTLAVSSYEQYF
TGTGCCAGCAGTACCCTAGCGGTTAGCTCCTACGAGCAGTACTTC
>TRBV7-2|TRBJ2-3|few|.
CASSFYICSASRNTQYF
.
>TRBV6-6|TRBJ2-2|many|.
CASSAGSNTGELFF
TGTGCCAGCAGTGCGGGATCGAACACCGGGGAGCTGTTTTTT
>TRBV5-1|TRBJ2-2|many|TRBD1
CASSRQGDTGELFF
TGCGCCAGCAGTCGACAGGGGGACACCGGGGAGCTGTTTTTT
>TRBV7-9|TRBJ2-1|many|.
CASSLERDEQFF
TGTGCCAGCAGCTTAGAGAGGGATGAGCAGTTCTTC
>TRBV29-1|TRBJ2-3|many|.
CSVEASDPNLDTQYF
TGCAGCGTTGAAGCTAGCGACCCAAACTTAGATACGCAGTATTTT
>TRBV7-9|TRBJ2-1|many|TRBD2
CASSSAGGYNEQFF
TGTGCCAGCAGCTCAGCGGGGGGATACAATGAGCAGTTCTTC
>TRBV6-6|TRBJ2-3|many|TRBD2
CASSYPPGSGSGDTQYF
TGTGCCAGCAGTTACCCCCCCGGGAGCGGGAGCGGAGATACGCAGTATTTT
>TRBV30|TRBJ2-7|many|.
CAWSVGGEQYF
TGTGCCTGGAGTGTAGGTGGCGAGCAGTACTTC
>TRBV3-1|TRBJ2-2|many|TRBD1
CASSPSGTAKGTGELFF
TGTGCCAGCAGCCCTTCCGGGACAGCGAAAGGCACCGGGGAGCTGTTTTTT
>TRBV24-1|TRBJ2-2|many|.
CATSDLQGPNTGELFF
TGTGCCACCAGTGATTTGCAGGGCCCGAACACCGGGGAGCTGTTTTTT
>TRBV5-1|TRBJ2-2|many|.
CASSSPEGGSNTGELFF
TGCGCCAGCAGCTCCCCAGAGGGAGGATCGAACACCGGGGAGCTGTTTTTT
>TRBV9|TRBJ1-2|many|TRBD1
CASSAPGTGGGYTF
TGTGCCAGCAGCGCCCCCGGGACAGGGGGCGGCTACACCTTC
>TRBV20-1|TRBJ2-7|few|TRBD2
CSAGGLAGVGEQYF
TGCAGTGCCGGGGGACTAGCGGGAGTGGGAGAGCAGTACTTC
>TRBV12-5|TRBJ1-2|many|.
CASGPGLGGYGYTF
TGTGCTAGTGGTCCGGGACTGGGAGGTTATGGCTACACCTTC
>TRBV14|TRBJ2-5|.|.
CASSLVLGGETQYF
TGTGCCAGCAGCCTCGTCTTAGGAGGGGAGACCCAGTACTTC
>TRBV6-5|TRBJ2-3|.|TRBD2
CASSPGLSGRDTQYF
TGTGCCAGCAGCCCGGGACTATCCGGGAGAGATACGCAGTATTTT
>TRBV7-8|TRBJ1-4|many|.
CASSPDSLVAKEKLFF
TGTGCCAGCAGTCCTGACAGCCTCGTCGCGAAAGAAAAACTGTTTTTT
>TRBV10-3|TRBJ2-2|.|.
CAISESREAYEQYFGPDTGELFF
.